The 29 T cell receptor beta chains below come from one sample, sequenced in a study of T cells in Graves' hyperthyroidism and ophthalmopathy. RNA transcripts gave rise to amplified TCR beta CDR3 regions. Researchers ran a first-round RT-PCR on the TCR CDR3 using the HTBI primer set. TCRdb reprocessed the multiplex PCR reads via MiXCR and lists one record per CDR3 protein. The sample contains approximately 330,000 distinct CDR3 sequences, 12% to 15% of which appear only once. The source material was blood. These receptors originate from a woman aged 40 to 55 with Graves' ophthalmopathy.

The chain has TRBV29-1 and TRBJ2-1; 13 bases fit TRBD2. CDR1 and CDR2 (germline): SQVTM, ANQGSEA. The J segment lost 7 bases and the V segment lost 3 bases, leaving 6 bases of the junction unmatched. CDR3 length equals 15 residues. CDR3: CSVESPGLAGNEQFF. The CDR3 nucleotides read TGCAGCGTTGAGTCCCCGGGACTAGCGGGAAATGAGCAGTTCTTC.

This chain connects TRBV9 to TRBJ2-7; maybe TRBD2 (5 bases). V lost 0 bases and J 0 bases, leaving 10 bases between the germline ends. This CDR3 has 15 amino acids. Germline V gene data show CDR1 as SGDLS and CDR2 as YYNGEE. CDR3 nucleotides: TGTGCCAGCAGCGTAGGTGACGGACTCTCCTACGAGCAGTACTTC. It codes for CASSVGDGLSYEQYF.

This clonotype was observed many times. The genes are TRBV11-3 and TRBJ2-5; D might be TRBD1 (6 bases). Germline V gives CDR1 SGHNT, CDR2 YENEEA. Trimming removed 5 bases from V and 0 bases from J, with 16 bases in between. The CDR3 loop spans 16 amino acids. DNA for the CDR3: TGTGCCAGCAGCGACCGCACAACAGGGTACCAAGAGACCCAGTACTTC. Amino acid sequence: CASSDRTTGYQETQYF. The full variable domain, with the rest looked up from reference TRBV11-3 and TRBJ2-5, is EAGVVQSPRYKIIEKKQPVAFWCNPISGHNTLYWYLQNLGQGPELLIRYENEEAVDDSQLPKDRFSAERLKGVDSTLKIQPAELGDSAVYLCASSDRTTGYQETQYFGPGTRLLVL.

This clonotype was seen many times. This chain uses TRBV2 with TRBJ2-1; 9 positions match TRBD1. V gave up 6 bases and J gave up 1 base; unmatched junction bases: 1. CDR3 length equals 14 residues. Germline CDR1 and CDR2: SNHLY and FYNNEI. The CDR3 DNA sequence: TGTGCCAGCAGAGGACAGGGGTCCTACAATGAGCAGTTCTTC. This codes for CASRGQGSYNEQFF.

This clonotype showed up many times. The chain joins TRBV11-1 to TRBJ2-7; D not certain. Germline V gene sequence: CDR1 SGHAT, CDR2 FQDESV (reference sequence). The CDR3 is 13 amino acids. Trimming took 3 bases from V and 2 from J, leaving 8 bases between them. CDR3 nucleotides: TGTGCCAGCAGCTTGTACACCCCCTACGAGCAGTACTTC. It yields the protein CASSLYTPYEQYF.

In this sample, this clonotype turned up many times. The chain links TRBV5-1 to TRBJ1-1; no reliable D call. The germline gives CDR1 SGHRS, CDR2 YFSETQ. The CDR3 covers 14 residues. The V end was cut by 6 bases, the J end by 0 bases, with 12 bases between. CDR3 in amino acids: CASKSEAMNTEAFF. The CDR3, as DNA: TGCGCCAGCAAATCGGAGGCCATGAACACTGAAGCTTTCTTT. Full variable domain (missing parts from reference TRBV5-1 and TRBJ1-1): KAGVTQTPRYLIKTRGQQVTLSCSPISGHRSVSWYQQTPGQGLQFLFEYFSETQRNKGNFPGRFSGRQFSNSRSEMNVSTLELGDSALYLCASKSEAMNTEAFFGQGTRLTVV.

There are many counts of this clonotype. The chain is built from TRBV2 and TRBJ1-1; D unclear. V lost 0 bases, J lost 5 bases, and 7 bases lay in between. Germline loops: CDR1 SNHLY, CDR2 FYNNEI. CDR3 length: 13 amino acids. CDR3 sequence: CASSEAGRTEAFF. The CDR3 nucleotides read TGTGCCAGCAGTGAAGCTGGACGGACTGAAGCTTTCTTT.

This clonotype has ten or more counts. This sequence joins TRBV2 and TRBJ2-7; 8 nucleotides agree with TRBD1. Germline V CDR1 and CDR2: SNHLY, FYNNEI. This CDR3 is built from 15 residues. The ends lost 4 bases at V and 3 bases at J; junction bases unmatched: 8. CDR3 nucleotides: TGTGCCAGCAGTGTTGGACAGGGTGGAATCTACGAGCAGTACTTC. Translated: CASSVGQGGIYEQYF.

This clonotype was counted a single time. The chain couples TRBV6-4 to TRBJ1-2; 7 nucleotides line up with TRBD1. This CDR3 comprises 16 residues. The germline V gene encodes CDR1 MRHNA and CDR2 SNTAGT. Unmatched junction bases numbered 11, after V lost 5 bases and J lost 2 bases. DNA for the CDR3: TGTGCCAGCAGTTACACGCCGGGACAGAGAAACTATGGCTACACCTTC. It specifies CASSYTPGQRNYGYTF.

V and J are TRBV7-9 and TRBJ2-3; 10 bases align to TRBD1. The CDR3 is 14 amino acids. Germline V CDR1 and CDR2: SEHNR, FQNEAQ (reference sequence). V was pared by 4 bases and J by 4 bases, with 2 bases of the junction left unmatched. Here the CDR3 DNA reads TGTGCCAGCAGCTGGGACAGGGGTTCAGATACGCAGTATTTT. Encoded protein: CASSWDRGSDTQYF.

This clonotype was recorded at least ten times. V is TRBV28 and J is TRBJ2-1, with 8 nucleotides matching TRBD1. The germline gives CDR1 MDHEN, CDR2 SYDVKM. V was pared by 0 bases and J by 8 bases, with 6 bases of the junction left unmatched. The length of the CDR3 is 15 residues. CDR3 sequence (DNA): TGTGCCAGCAGTTTATGGCAGGGGGCGAACGATGAGCAGTTCTTC. Its translation: CASSLWQGANDEQFF.

The table lists this clonotype with many counts. J is TRBJ2-5 and V is TRBV24-1, with 9 bases fitting TRBD1. Trimming cost V 6 bases and J 4 bases; bases outside gene matches: 8. This CDR3 region has 15 residues. CDR1 and CDR2 from the germline V gene are KGHDR and SFDVKD. The CDR3 protein is CATSPGTGFGETQYF. The CDR3 DNA reads as TGTGCCACCAGTCCGGGGACAGGGTTTGGAGAGACCCAGTACTTC.

This clonotype was detected ten times or more. The chain has TRBV7-9 and TRBJ2-7, with 10 bases aligning to TRBD2. The junction had 5 bases not matched to a gene; V was cut back by 3 bases and J by 6 bases. The CDR3 covers 14 residues. CDR1 is SEHNR and CDR2 is FQNEAQ in the germline V gene (reference sequence). DNA for the CDR3: TGTGCCAGCAGCTTCGGACTAGCGGTAGGCGAGCAGTACTTC. It encodes CASSFGLAVGEQYF. Full variable domain (outside the CDR3, taken from reference TRBV7-9 and TRBJ2-7): DTGVSQNPRHKITKRGQNVTFRCDPISEHNRLYWYRQTLGQGPEFLTYFQNEAQLEKSRLLSDRFSAERPKGSFSTLEIQRTEQGDSAMYLCASSFGLAVGEQYFGPGTRLTVT.

The sample holds one count of this clonotype. The chain couples TRBV6-1 to TRBJ2-1, with D possibly TRBD2 on 5 matching bases. The V and J ends lost 6 bases and 7 bases respectively, with 13 bases between them. The germline gives CDR1 MNHNS, CDR2 SASEGT. This CDR3 comprises 13 residues. DNA for the CDR3: TGTGCCAGCAGCCGGGATATGTGGAATGAGCAGTTCTTC. Translation: CASSRDMWNEQFF.

This clonotype was recorded at least ten times. The rearrangement joins TRBV10-2 to TRBJ1-1; no definite D call. V shed 2 bases and J shed 7 bases, with 8 bases lying between them. CDR3 length: 12 residues. CDR1 is WSHSY and CDR2 is SAAADI in the germline V gene. For the CDR3, the DNA is TGCGCCAGCAGTGAGGCGGGGAGTGAAGCTTTCTTT. Translating gives CASSEAGSEAFF.

The chain links TRBV3-1 to TRBJ2-5; D not resolved. V lost 4 bases, J lost 1 base, and 4 bases lay in between. This CDR3 has 12 amino acids. Germline-derived CDR1 and CDR2 are LGHDT and YNNKEL (reference sequence). CDR3 in amino acids: CASSRIQETQYF. The CDR3, as DNA: TGTGCCAGCAGCCGGATCCAAGAGACCCAGTACTTC.

V usage is TRBV6-2 or TRBV6-3 and J usage is TRBJ2-3, with TRBD1 identical over 9 bases. Germline CDR1 is MNHEY and CDR2 is SVGEGT. This CDR3 comprises 18 residues. With 0 bases clipped from V and 0 bases from J, the junction kept 7 bases outside the gene matches. CDR3 region: CASSYSPGQGPSTDTQYF. CDR3 in DNA: TGTGCCAGCAGTTACTCGCCGGGACAGGGACCTAGCACAGATACGCAGTATTTT.

The sample holds many counts of this clonotype. J is TRBJ2-1 and V is TRBV2, with TRBD2 matching over 8 bases. The germline V gene encodes CDR1 SNHLY and CDR2 FYNNEI. The length of the CDR3 is 14 residues. J was trimmed by 2 bases and V by 5 bases; bases with no gene match: 2. The DNA of the CDR3 is TGTGCCAGCAGTACTAGCGGTCCCTACAATGAGCAGTTCTTC. Amino acids: CASSTSGPYNEQFF.

In this sample, this clonotype turned up many times. The V call is TRBV29-1, the J call TRBJ2-1; 8 bases line up with TRBD1. This CDR3 has 13 residues. Germline V gene lookup returns CDR1 SQVTM and CDR2 ANQGSEA. The ends lost 3 bases at V and 7 bases at J; junction bases unmatched: 5. Here the CDR3 DNA reads TGCAGCGTTGACGGACAGGGAATGAATGAGCAGTTCTTC. Its protein product is CSVDGQGMNEQFF.

This clonotype was picked up a small number of times. The CDR3 DNA follows: TGCGCCAGCAGCTTGAGCCCCGGGACAGGGAGTTTGGTCGCTGAAGCTTTCTTT. This sequence encodes CASSLSPGTGSLVAEAFF. The chain is built from TRBV5-1 and TRBJ1-1; TRBD1 matches at 9 bases. Per the germline V gene, CDR1 is SGHRS and CDR2 is YFSETQ. The CDR3 has 18 amino acids. V lost 1 base, J lost 6 bases, and 16 bases stayed unmatched. Using reference TRBV5-1 and TRBJ1-1 for the parts outside the CDR3, the full variable domain is KAGVTQTPRYLIKTRGQQVTLSCSPISGHRSVSWYQQTPGQGLQFLFEYFSETQRNKGNFPGRFSGRQFSNSRSEMNVSTLELGDSALYLCASSLSPGTGSLVAEAFFGQGTRLTVV.

This clonotype was recorded many times. This sequence joins TRBV2 and TRBJ2-1; tentatively, D is TRBD2 (6 bases). Per the germline V gene, CDR1 is SNHLY and CDR2 is FYNNEI. The CDR3 covers 15 residues. V lost 10 bases, J lost 10 bases, and 26 bases lay in between. The CDR3 loop reads CAINAGGISLGEQFF. Written as DNA, the CDR3 is TGTGCCATCAACGCGGGCGGGATTTCATTAGGCGAGCAGTTCTTC.

This clonotype was seen many times. The CDR3 reads CASRPTTSSGNEQFF. CDR3 nucleotide sequence: TGTGCCAGCAGACCTACGACTAGTTCCGGCAATGAGCAGTTCTTC. This sequence joins TRBV7-9 and TRBJ2-1; tentative D call: TRBD2 (6 bases). V lost 6 bases and J 6 bases, leaving 18 bases between the germline ends. The CDR3 covers 15 residues. Germline CDR1 is SEHNR and CDR2 is FQNEAQ (reference sequence).

This clonotype was observed at least ten times. The CDR3 nucleotides are TGCAGTGCTAGCGGGACAGGGGGCTCCTATGGCTACACCTTC. Translated, it gives CSASGTGGSYGYTF. V is TRBV20-1 and J is TRBJ1-2; 12 bases are a match to TRBD1. The CDR3 is made up of 14 amino acids. V shed 3 bases and J 4 bases; nucleotides not matched to a gene: 3. The germline CDR1 and CDR2 sequences are DFQATT and SNEGSKA (reference sequence).

J is TRBJ1-6 and V is TRBV28, with a tentative D call TRBD1 (5 bases). The germline V gene encodes CDR1 MDHEN and CDR2 SYDVKM. The CDR3 is 16 amino acids. The V end was cut by 7 bases, the J end by 0 bases, with 13 bases between. CDR3 loop: CASISGGFSYNSPLHF. In DNA, the CDR3 is TGTGCCAGCATTTCGGGGGGGTTCTCCTATAATTCACCCCTCCACTTT.

A few counts support this clonotype. The V gene is TRBV25-1, the J gene TRBJ2-7, with 11 bases identical to TRBD2. Germline V gene data show CDR1 as MGHDK and CDR2 as SYGVNS. V dropped 2 bases and J dropped 4; count of bases not matched to a gene: 4. CDR3 length: 15 residues. The CDR3 region is CASSEPGTSGYEQYF. CDR3 bases: TGTGCCAGCAGTGAACCTGGGACTAGCGGTTACGAGCAGTACTTC.

This clonotype has at least ten counts. The chain carries TRBV6-5 and TRBJ1-6, with D possibly TRBD1 on 5 matching bases. Trimming shortened V by 2 bases and J by 10 bases, and 9 bases separated the two germline ends. Germline loops: CDR1 MNHEY, CDR2 SVGAGI. The CDR3 is 13 amino acids. For the CDR3, the DNA is TGTGCCAGCAGTTACGTCGGGGACTCACCCCTCCACTTT. Encoded protein: CASSYVGDSPLHF.

This clonotype occurred many times. V usage is TRBV12-3 or TRBV12-4 and J usage is TRBJ2-1; D is undetermined. Trimming left V 3 bases short and J 12 bases short, with 9 bases between. The CDR3 contains 11 residues. This CDR3 reads CASSFGVGQFF. CDR3 nucleotides: TGTGCCAGCAGTTTTGGAGTTGGGCAGTTCTTC.

This clonotype was counted a few times. This chain connects TRBV12-3 or TRBV12-4 to TRBJ1-5; D is possibly TRBD1 (6 bases). The V gene lost 3 bases and the J gene lost 9 bases, with 18 bases spanning the gap. CDR3 length: 15 amino acids. CDR3 protein: CASSFFGLGGSPQHF. CDR3 coding DNA: TGTGCCAGCAGTTTTTTTGGGTTAGGGGGGTCGCCCCAGCATTTT.

This clonotype was detected a few times. The CDR3 region is CAIGLTGGVHEQFF. CDR3 bases: TGTGCCATCGGACTAACGGGGGGGGTGCATGAGCAGTTCTTC. The rearrangement joins TRBV10-3 to TRBJ2-1, with 8 bases matching TRBD2. The CDR3 runs 14 residues. Germline V gene lookup returns CDR1 ENHRY and CDR2 SYGVKD. Trimming removed 8 bases from V and 8 bases from J; junction bases left unmatched: 11.